This T cell receptor (beta chain) is from a study of T cells in Graves' hyperthyroidism and ophthalmopathy. This CDR3 is 14 amino acids long. The V end lost 4 bases, the J end lost 3 bases, and 14 bases lay between the germline ends. CDR1 is SGHTS and CDR2 is YDEGEE in the germline V gene. Many counts were recorded for this clonotype. Its antigen is unidentified. TCR beta CDR3 regions were amplified from RNA transcripts. In the first-round RT-PCR of the TCR CDR3, the HTBI primer set was used. TCRdb ran MiXCR on the multiplex PCR reads and lists one entry per CDR3 protein. The table lists about 540,000 distinct CDR3 sequences, about 45% of them singletons. General study findings and limits: Most thyroid clonotypes expanded above 0.001 were also detected in blood.

The hyperthyroidism was newly diagnosed and had lasted under 2 months; the patients were aged 18 to 65. Exclusion of patients followed from uncontrolled infection, other autoimmune disease, pregnancy or lactation. Clinicians diagnosed patients from clinical symptoms, serum thyroxine and TRAb, thyroid ultrasound and orbital computed tomography. The chain has TRBV5-8 and TRBJ2-7; tentative D call: TRBD1 (6 bases). What was sequenced was peripheral blood or thyroid tissue (not recorded which). The origin of this receptor is a woman aged 18-35 years with Graves' hyperthyroidism. The CDR3 DNA sequence: TGTGCCAGCAGCGGAGGACAGCTTAGCTACGAGCAGTACTTC. Translated, it gives CASSGGQLSYEQYF.